This T cell receptor beta chain was observed in a study of somatic mutations in cytotoxic T cells in rheumatoid arthritis. V dropped 9 bases and J dropped 0 bases, with 9 bases sitting between them. Germline V gives CDR1 SNHLY, CDR2 FYNNEI. This CDR3 is built from 14 residues. Data came from immunoSEQ multiplex PCR; TCRdb stores just in-frame clones and leaves some out. Found here are about 14,000 clones, over 70% of them singletons; the top ten hold approximately 16%. This chain links TRBV2 with TRBJ2-6; D is unclear. The sequenced sample consisted of CD8+ T cells sorted from blood. This clonotype originated in an adult with rheumatoid arthritis. The CDR3 DNA follows: TGTGCCAGGGAAACACACTCTGGGGCCAACGTCCTGACTTTC. Protein: CARETHSGANVLTF. The complete variable domain, with remaining parts taken from reference TRBV2 and TRBJ2-6, reads EPEVTQTPSHQVTQMGQEVILRCVPISNHLYFYWYRQILGQKVEFLVSFYNNEISEKSEIFDDQFSVERPDGSNFTLKIRSTKLEDSAMYFCARETHSGANVLTFGAGSRLTVL.